This T cell receptor beta chain was obtained from a study of beta chain features in type 1 diabetes. This clone was recorded a few times. Antigen unknown. Study-level points and caveats: PCR might preferentially amplify shorter templates, equally in patients and controls. Over-representation of high TCR-expressing cells was a possible consequence of cDNA sequencing. The study found moderately but significantly shorter TCRB CDR3s in all four CD4+ subsets of Type 1 diabetes patients.

cDNA synthesis used the whole RNA isolate, giving expressed TCRB sequences. The assay was immunoSEQ multiplex PCR, and TCRdb's table has in-frame clones only and misses some. The sample yields 600,000 or so clones, about an eighth seen once. V was shortened by 0 bases and J by 2 bases, with 10 bases between the two germline ends. The CDR3 consists of 15 residues. Germline values: CDR1 MNHEY, CDR2 SVGAGI. This clonotype was sampled from a man aged 18 to 30 with type 1 diabetes. Material: naive CD4+ T cells from blood. The chain employs TRBV6-5 and TRBJ1-2; D is undetermined. The CDR3 sequence: CASSYSFGHNYGYTF. The CDR3 DNA is TGTGCCAGCAGTTACTCGTTCGGGCACAACTATGGCTACACCTTC.